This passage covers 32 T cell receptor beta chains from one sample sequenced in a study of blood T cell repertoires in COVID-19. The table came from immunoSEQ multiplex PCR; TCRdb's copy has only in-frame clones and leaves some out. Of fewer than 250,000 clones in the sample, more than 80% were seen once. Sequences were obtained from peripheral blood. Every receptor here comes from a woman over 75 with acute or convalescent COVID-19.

The CDR3 sequence: CASSQDPPRGTNEKLFF. The CDR3, as DNA: TGTGCCAGCAGCCAAGACCCTCCGAGGGGGACTAATGAAAAACTGTTTTTT. The chain employs TRBV3-1 (or the pseudogene TRBV3-2) and TRBJ1-4; D is perhaps TRBD1 (6 bases). The CDR3 has 17 amino acids. V dropped 0 bases and J dropped 2 bases, with 13 bases sitting between them. Germline V CDR1 and CDR2: LGHDT, YNNKEL (reference sequence).

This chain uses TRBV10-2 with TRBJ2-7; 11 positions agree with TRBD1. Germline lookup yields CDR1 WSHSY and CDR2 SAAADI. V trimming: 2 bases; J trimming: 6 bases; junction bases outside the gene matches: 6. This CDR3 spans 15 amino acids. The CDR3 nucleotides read TGCGCCAGCAGTGAGGGACAGGGGGCCAGAGGCGAGCAGTACTTC. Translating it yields CASSEGQGARGEQYF.

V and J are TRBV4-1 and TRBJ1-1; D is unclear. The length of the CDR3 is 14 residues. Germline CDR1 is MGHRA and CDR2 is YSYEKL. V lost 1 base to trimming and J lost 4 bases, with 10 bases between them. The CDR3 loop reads CASSQGAWATEAFF. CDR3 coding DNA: TGCGCCAGCAGCCAAGGGGCGTGGGCCACTGAAGCTTTCTTT.

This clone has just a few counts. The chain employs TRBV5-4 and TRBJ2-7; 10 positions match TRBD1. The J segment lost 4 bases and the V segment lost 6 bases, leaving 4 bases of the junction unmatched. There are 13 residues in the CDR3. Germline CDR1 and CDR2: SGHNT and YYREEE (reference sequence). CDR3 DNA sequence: TGTGCCAGCACCCGGGACAGGGGTTACGAGCAGTACTTC. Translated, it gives CASTRDRGYEQYF.

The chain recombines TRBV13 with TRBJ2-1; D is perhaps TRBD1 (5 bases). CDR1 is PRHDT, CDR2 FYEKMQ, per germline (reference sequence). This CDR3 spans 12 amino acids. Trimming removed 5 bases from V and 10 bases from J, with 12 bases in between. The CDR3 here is CASSVYPGEQFF. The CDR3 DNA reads TGTGCCAGCAGCGTATATCCAGGGGAGCAGTTCTTC.

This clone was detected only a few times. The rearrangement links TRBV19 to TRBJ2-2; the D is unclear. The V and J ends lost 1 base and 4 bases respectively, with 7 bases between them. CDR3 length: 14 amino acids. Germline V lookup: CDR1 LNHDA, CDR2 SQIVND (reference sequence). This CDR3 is CASSIGPGTGELFF. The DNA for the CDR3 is TGTGCCAGTAGTATAGGTCCAGGCACCGGGGAGCTGTTTTTT.

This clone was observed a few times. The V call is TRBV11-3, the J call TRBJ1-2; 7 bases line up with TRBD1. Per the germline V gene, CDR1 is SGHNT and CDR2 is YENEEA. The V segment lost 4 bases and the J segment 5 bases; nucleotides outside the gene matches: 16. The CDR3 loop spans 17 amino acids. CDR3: CASSSPRGQPEIYGYTF. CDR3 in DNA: TGTGCCAGCAGCTCACCTAGGGGACAGCCAGAAATTTATGGCTACACCTTC. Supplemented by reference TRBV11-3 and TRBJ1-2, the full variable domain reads EAGVVQSPRYKIIEKKQPVAFWCNPISGHNTLYWYLQNLGQGPELLIRYENEEAVDDSQLPKDRFSAERLKGVDSTLKIQPAELGDSAVYLCASSSPRGQPEIYGYTFGSGTRLTVV.

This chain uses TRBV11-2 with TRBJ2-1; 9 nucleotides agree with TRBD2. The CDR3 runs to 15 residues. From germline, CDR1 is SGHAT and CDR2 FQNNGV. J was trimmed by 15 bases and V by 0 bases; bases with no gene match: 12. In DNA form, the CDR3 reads TGTGCCAGCAGCTTAGATCTCTTTCGGGGACTAGCTCCGTTCTTC. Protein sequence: CASSLDLFRGLAPFF.

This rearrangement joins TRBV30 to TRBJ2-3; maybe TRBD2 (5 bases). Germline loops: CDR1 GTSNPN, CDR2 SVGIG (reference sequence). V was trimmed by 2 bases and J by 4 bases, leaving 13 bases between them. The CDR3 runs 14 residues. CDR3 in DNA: TGTGCCTGGAGTCCGACTACGAAGGCAGATACGCAGTATTTT. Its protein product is CAWSPTTKADTQYF.

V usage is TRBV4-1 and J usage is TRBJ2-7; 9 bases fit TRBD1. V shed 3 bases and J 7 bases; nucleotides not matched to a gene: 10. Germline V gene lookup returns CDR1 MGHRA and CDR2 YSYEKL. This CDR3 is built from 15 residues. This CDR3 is CASSQTRQGVGEQYF. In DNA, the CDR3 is TGCGCCAGCAGCCAGACTAGACAGGGGGTAGGTGAGCAGTACTTC.

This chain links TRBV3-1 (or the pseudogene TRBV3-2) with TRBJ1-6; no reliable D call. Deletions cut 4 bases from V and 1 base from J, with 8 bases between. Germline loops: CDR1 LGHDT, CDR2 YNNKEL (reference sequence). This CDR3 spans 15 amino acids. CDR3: CASSRTESYNSPLHF. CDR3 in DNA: TGTGCCAGCAGCCGCACTGAGTCCTATAATTCACCCCTCCACTTT.

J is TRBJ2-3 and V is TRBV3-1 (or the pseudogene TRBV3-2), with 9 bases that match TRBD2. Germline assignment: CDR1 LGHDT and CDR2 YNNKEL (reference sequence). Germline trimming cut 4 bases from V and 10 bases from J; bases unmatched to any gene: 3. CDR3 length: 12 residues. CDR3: CASSLRTSAQYF. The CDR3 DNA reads TGTGCCAGCAGCCTTCGGACTAGCGCGCAGTATTTT.

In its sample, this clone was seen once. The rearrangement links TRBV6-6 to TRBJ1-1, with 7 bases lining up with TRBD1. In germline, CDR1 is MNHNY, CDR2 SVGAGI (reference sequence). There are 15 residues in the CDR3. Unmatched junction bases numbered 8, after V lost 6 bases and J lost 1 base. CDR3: CASRLIGQANTEAFF. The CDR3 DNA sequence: TGTGCCAGCAGACTAATCGGACAGGCGAACACTGAAGCTTTCTTT.

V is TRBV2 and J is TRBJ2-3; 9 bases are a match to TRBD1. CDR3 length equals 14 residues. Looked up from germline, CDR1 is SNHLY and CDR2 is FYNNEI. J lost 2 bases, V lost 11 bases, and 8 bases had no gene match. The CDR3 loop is CAGRQGDNTDTQYF. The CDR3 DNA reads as TGTGCCGGTAGACAGGGGGATAACACAGATACGCAGTATTTT.

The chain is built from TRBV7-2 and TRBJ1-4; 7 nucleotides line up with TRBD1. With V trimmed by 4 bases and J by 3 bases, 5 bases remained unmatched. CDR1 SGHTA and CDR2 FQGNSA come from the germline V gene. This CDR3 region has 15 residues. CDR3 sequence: CASSSSGTANEKLFF. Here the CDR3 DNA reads TGTGCCAGCAGCTCCTCCGGGACAGCTAATGAAAAACTGTTTTTT.

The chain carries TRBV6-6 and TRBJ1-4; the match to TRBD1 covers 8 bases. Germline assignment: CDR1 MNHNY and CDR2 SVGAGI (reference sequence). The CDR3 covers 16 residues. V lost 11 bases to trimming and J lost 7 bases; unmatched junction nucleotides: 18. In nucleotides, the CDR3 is TGTGCCGGCAAGGGGCCCGACAGGGGCGGGGGTGAAAAACTGTTTTTT. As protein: CAGKGPDRGGGEKLFF.

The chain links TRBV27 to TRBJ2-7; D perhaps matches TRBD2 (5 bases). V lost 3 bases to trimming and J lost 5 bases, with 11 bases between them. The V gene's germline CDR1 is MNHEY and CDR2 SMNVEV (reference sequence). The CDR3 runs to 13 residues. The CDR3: CASSFTRAHEQYF. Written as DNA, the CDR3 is TGTGCCAGCAGTTTCACGCGGGCTCACGAGCAGTACTTC.

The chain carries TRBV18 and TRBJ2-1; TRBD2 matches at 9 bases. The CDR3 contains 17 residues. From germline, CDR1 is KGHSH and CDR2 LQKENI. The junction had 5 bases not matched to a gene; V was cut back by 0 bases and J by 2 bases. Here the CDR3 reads CASSPPNSGGTYNEQFF. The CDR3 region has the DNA TGTGCCAGCTCACCACCTAATAGCGGGGGAACCTACAATGAGCAGTTCTTC.

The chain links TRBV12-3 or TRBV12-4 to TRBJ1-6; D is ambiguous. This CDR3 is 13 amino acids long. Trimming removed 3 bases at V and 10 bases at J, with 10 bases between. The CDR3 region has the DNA TGTGCCAGCAGTTTTGTAACAGACTCACCCCTCCACTTT. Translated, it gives CASSFVTDSPLHF.

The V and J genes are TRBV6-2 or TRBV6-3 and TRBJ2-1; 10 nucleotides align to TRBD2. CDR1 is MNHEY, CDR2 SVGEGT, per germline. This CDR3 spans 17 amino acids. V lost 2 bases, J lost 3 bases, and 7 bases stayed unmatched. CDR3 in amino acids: CASSYGISGGHYNEQFF. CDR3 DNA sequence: TGTGCCAGCAGTTACGGGATTAGCGGGGGGCACTACAATGAGCAGTTCTTC.

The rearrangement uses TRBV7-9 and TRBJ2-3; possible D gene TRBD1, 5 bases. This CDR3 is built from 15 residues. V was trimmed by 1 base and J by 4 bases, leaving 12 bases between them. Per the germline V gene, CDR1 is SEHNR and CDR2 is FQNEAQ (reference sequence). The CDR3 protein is CASSLGGPLPDTQYF. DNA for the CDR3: TGTGCCAGCAGCTTAGGGGGCCCGTTGCCAGATACGCAGTATTTT. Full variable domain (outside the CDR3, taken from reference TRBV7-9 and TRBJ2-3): DTGVSQNPRHKITKRGQNVTFRCDPISEHNRLYWYRQTLGQGPEFLTYFQNEAQLEKSRLLSDRFSAERPKGSFSTLEIQRTEQGDSAMYLCASSLGGPLPDTQYFGPGTRLTVL.

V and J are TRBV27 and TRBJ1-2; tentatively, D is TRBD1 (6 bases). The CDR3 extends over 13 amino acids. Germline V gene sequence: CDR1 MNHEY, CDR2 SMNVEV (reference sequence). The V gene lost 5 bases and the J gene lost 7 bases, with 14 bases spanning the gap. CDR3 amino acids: CASSLDVRGGYTF. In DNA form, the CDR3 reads TGTGCCAGCAGTCTCGATGTCAGGGGTGGCTACACCTTC.

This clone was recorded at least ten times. The CDR3 spells CASSYSFLNTEAFF. CDR3 coding DNA: TGTGCCAGCAGTTACTCATTCTTGAACACTGAAGCTTTCTTT. The V call is TRBV6-5, the J call TRBJ1-1; no clear D. Germline CDR1 is MNHEY and CDR2 is SVGAGI. V was trimmed by 0 bases and J by 0 bases, leaving 5 bases between them. This CDR3 region has 14 residues.

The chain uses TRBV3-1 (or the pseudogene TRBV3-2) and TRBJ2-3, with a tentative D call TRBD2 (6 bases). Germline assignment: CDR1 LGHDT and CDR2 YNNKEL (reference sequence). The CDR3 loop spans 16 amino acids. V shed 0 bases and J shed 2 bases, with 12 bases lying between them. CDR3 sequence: CASSQEGGPATDTQYF. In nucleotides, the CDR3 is TGTGCCAGCAGCCAAGAGGGGGGACCGGCCACAGATACGCAGTATTTT.

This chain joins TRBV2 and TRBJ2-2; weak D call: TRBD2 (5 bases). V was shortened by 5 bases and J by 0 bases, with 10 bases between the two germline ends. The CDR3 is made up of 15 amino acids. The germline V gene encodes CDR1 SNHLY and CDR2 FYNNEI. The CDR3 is CASSQDSANTGELFF. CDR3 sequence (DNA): TGTGCCAGCAGTCAGGACTCGGCGAACACCGGGGAGCTGTTTTTT. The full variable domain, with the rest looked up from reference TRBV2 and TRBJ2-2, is EPEVTQTPSHQVTQMGQEVILRCVPISNHLYFYWYRQILGQKVEFLVSFYNNEISEKSEIFDDQFSVERPDGSNFTLKIRSTKLEDSAMYFCASSQDSANTGELFFGEGSRLTVL.

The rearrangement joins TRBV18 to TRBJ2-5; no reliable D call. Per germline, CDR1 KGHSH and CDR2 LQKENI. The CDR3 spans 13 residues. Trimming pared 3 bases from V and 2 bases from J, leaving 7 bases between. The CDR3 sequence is CASSPPVQETQYF. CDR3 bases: TGTGCCAGCTCACCCCCCGTACAAGAGACCCAGTACTTC.

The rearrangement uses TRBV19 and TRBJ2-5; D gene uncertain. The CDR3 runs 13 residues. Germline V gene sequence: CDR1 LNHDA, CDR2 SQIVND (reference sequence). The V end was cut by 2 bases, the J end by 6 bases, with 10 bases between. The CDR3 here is CASSIREAQTQYF. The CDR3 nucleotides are TGTGCCAGTAGTATACGAGAGGCCCAGACCCAGTACTTC.

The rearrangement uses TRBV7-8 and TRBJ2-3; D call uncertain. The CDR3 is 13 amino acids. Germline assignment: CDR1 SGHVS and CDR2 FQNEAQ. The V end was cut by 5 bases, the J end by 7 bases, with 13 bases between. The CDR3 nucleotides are TGTGCCAGCAGCAATCCATCCAGGAATACGCAGTATTTT. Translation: CASSNPSRNTQYF.

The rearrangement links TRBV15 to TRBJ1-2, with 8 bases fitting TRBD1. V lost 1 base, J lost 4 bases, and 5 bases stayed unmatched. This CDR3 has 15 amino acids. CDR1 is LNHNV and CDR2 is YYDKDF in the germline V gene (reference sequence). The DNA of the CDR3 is TGTGCCACCAGCAGAGCTGGGGACAGGCGCTATGGCTACACCTTC. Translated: CATSRAGDRRYGYTF.

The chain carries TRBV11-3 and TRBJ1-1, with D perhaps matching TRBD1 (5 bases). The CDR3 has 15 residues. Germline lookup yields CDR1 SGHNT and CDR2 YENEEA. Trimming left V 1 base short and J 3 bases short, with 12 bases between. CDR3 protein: CASSLVPGMDTEAFF. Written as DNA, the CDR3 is TGTGCCAGCAGCTTAGTTCCAGGGATGGACACTGAAGCTTTCTTT. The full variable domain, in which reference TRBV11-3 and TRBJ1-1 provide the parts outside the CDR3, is EAGVVQSPRYKIIEKKQPVAFWCNPISGHNTLYWYLQNLGQGPELLIRYENEEAVDDSQLPKDRFSAERLKGVDSTLKIQPAELGDSAVYLCASSLVPGMDTEAFFGQGTRLTVV.

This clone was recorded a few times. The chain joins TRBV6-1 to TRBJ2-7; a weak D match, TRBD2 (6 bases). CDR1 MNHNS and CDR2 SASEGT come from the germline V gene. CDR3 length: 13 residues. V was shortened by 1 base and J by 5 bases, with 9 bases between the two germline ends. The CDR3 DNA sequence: TGTGCCAGCAGTGAAGTACGGGGGAACGAGCAGTACTTC. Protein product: CASSEVRGNEQYF.

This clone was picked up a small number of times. The CDR3 nucleotides are TGTGCCAGCAGTTCCGTGACAGGGGAGCATGGCTACACCTTC. This translates into CASSSVTGEHGYTF. The chain recombines TRBV28 with TRBJ1-2; 8 bases are shared with TRBD1. Looked up from germline, CDR1 is MDHEN and CDR2 is SYDVKM. V shed 4 bases, J shed 6 bases, and the junction held 7 bases outside the gene matches. CDR3 size: 14 residues.